This T cell receptor beta chain was sequenced in a study of blood T cell repertoires in COVID-19. At the level of the study: The study drew acute and convalescent COVID-19 samples from the United States, Italy and Spain. T cells, B-cell-depleted T cells, or PBMCs provided the cDNA or gDNA that served as material.

Per the original data handling: From reference gene primer amplification, estimates of nucleated cell counts were derived. Generated by immunoSEQ multiplex PCR, the TCRdb table keeps only in-frame clones and is missing some. That table gives V, J and clone size, and the DNA gave D and trimming. This sample has some 130,000 clones, with around four fifths found just once. Germline V lookup: CDR1 MGHDK, CDR2 SYGVNS. J gave up 7 bases and V 6 bases, and 7 bases lay outside the gene matches. The CDR3 spans 14 residues. Sequencing was performed on peripheral blood. The chain uses TRBV25-1 and TRBJ2-2; 8 bases agree with TRBD2. This receptor was obtained from a middle-aged man with active or convalescent COVID-19. The CDR3 spells CASSPGGAGGELFF. CDR3 in DNA: TGTGCCAGCAGCCCGGGGGGGGCAGGCGGGGAGCTGTTTTTT.